This TCR beta chain was recorded in a study of blood T cell repertoires in COVID-19. Study summary: Specimens from acute and convalescent COVID-19 originated in the United States, Italy and Spain. T cells, B-cell-depleted T cells, or PBMCs provided the cDNA or gDNA that served as material.

The V gene's germline CDR1 is MNHEY and CDR2 SVGAGI. Between the trimmed V and J ends, which lost 2 bases and 3 bases, there was a span of 8 bases. This CDR3 comprises 13 residues. How the authors handled the data: Scientists estimated how many nucleated cells there were by amplifying reference gene primers. Only in-frame clones appear in the TCRdb table, and some are missing; sequencing was by immunoSEQ multiplex PCR. Clone size and the V and J calls come from that table; the DNA yielded D and trimming. Of 72,000 or so clones in the sample, over 70% were seen once. The sequencing sample was made of peripheral blood. The chain carries TRBV6-5 and TRBJ2-7; no reliable D call. This sequence was found in a man in his fifties or sixties with active COVID-19. In DNA, the CDR3 is TGTGCCAGCAGTTACCCTCCCAGCTACGAGCAGTACTTC. Encoded protein: CASSYPPSYEQYF.